This TCR beta chain is from a study of blood T cell repertoires in COVID-19. In the study overall: The samples span acute and convalescent COVID-19 from the United States, Italy and Spain. T cells, B-cell-depleted T cells, or PBMCs provided the cDNA or gDNA that served as material.

In the study's own analysis: It was from reference gene primer amplification that nucleated cell counts were estimated. The table came from immunoSEQ multiplex PCR; TCRdb's copy has only in-frame clones and leaves some out. V and J calls and clone size are given by that table; D and trimming were obtained from the DNA. Altogether about 190,000 clones are present, over 75% being singletons, with the ten largest covering about an eighth. This clone showed up just a few times. Sample: peripheral blood. The clonotype originates from a woman in her forties or fifties with acute or convalescent COVID-19.

Here the CDR3 reads CSASLSGQGAGGYTF. CDR3 coding DNA: TGCAGTGCTAGTCTTTCGGGACAGGGGGCGGGTGGCTACACCTTC. The gene calls are TRBV20-1 and TRBJ1-2; 12 bases are shared with TRBD1. V was clipped by 3 bases and J by 7 bases; unmatched bases: 9. Per germline, CDR1 DFQATT and CDR2 SNEGSKA (reference sequence). CDR3 length: 15 residues.